This TCR beta chain was profiled in a study of T cells in Graves' hyperthyroidism and ophthalmopathy. Regarding the study as a whole: Researchers found most expanded thyroid clonotypes above 0.001 in blood as well. Ophthalmopathy could be told apart from stable hyperthyroidism with a 13 V-J model.

This CDR3 contains 14 residues. Germline CDR1 and CDR2: SGHVS and FQNEAQ. V lost 3 bases and J lost 9, with 17 bases in between. This clonotype was seen repeatedly, ten times or more. Antigen unknown. RNA transcripts gave rise to amplified TCR beta CDR3 regions. The primer set for the first-round RT-PCR of the TCR CDR3 was HTBI. TCRdb itself ran the multiplex PCR reads through MiXCR, one entry per CDR3 protein. The data contain 550,000 to 700,000 distinct CDR3 sequences, under 60% of them singletons. Sequenced: peripheral blood or thyroid tissue (not recorded which). The V and J genes are TRBV7-8 and TRBJ1-2; D not certain. This clonotype originated in an adult woman with Graves' disease, either hyperthyroidism or ophthalmopathy (not recorded which). The CDR3 reads CASSLARLGSSYTF. The CDR3 DNA sequence: TGTGCCAGCAGCTTGGCCCGACTGGGCTCGAGCTACACCTTC.